The rows below give T cell receptor beta chains drawn from one sample of a study of blood T cell repertoires in COVID-19. Generated by immunoSEQ multiplex PCR, the TCRdb table keeps only in-frame clones and is missing some. This repertoire shows around 470,000 clones, less than 95% found once; its top ten account for under 0.7%. Sequenced input: PBMCs or T cells enriched from blood (not recorded which). All receptors derive from a man aged 18-30 years who had recovered from COVID-19. The CDR3 runs from the conserved cysteine through the conserved F or W. Each record gives: J gene, V gene, D gene, clone size, CDR3 protein, CDR3 DNA. D genes are given only for firm matches. A clone size is listed for some rows: how often the clone was seen (once, few, many), or a class if it is expanded.

j_gene: TRBJ1-1; v_gene: TRBV6-5; d_gene: NA; abundance: NA; CDR3aa: CASSPWGGGTEAFF; CDR3nt: TGTGCCAGCAGTCCCTGGGGGGGCGGCACTGAAGCTTTCTTT
j_gene: TRBJ2-5; v_gene: TRBV20-1; d_gene: TRBD1; abundance: NA; CDR3aa: CSASQGALTQETQYF; CDR3nt: TGCAGTGCTAGTCAGGGGGCTCTCACCCAAGAGACCCAGTACTTC
j_gene: TRBJ2-2; v_gene: TRBV10-3; d_gene: TRBD2; abundance: NA; CDR3aa: CAITGSREIGGELFF; CDR3nt: TGTGCCATCACGGGGTCGCGGGAGATCGGCGGGGAGCTGTTTTTT
j_gene: TRBJ2-7; v_gene: TRBV6-1; d_gene: NA; abundance: NA; CDR3aa: CASSESGFEQYF; CDR3nt: TGTGCCAGCAGTGAGTCGGGTTTCGAGCAGTACTTC
j_gene: TRBJ2-1; v_gene: TRBV16; d_gene: TRBD1; abundance: NA; CDR3aa: CASSPGQGRYNEQFF; CDR3nt: TGTGCCAGCAGCCCAGGACAGGGGCGTTACAATGAGCAGTTCTTC
j_gene: TRBJ1-1; v_gene: TRBV14; d_gene: TRBD1; abundance: NA; CDR3aa: CASSRGTGFEAFF; CDR3nt: TGTGCCAGCAGCCGAGGGACAGGGTTTGAGGCTTTCTTT
j_gene: TRBJ2-7; v_gene: TRBV6-5; d_gene: TRBD2; abundance: once; CDR3aa: CASSYLADTYEQYF; CDR3nt: TGTGCCAGCAGTTACCTAGCGGATACCTACGAGCAGTACTTC
j_gene: TRBJ2-5; v_gene: TRBV4-1; d_gene: NA; abundance: NA; CDR3aa: CASSQPHSGNGETQYF; CDR3nt: TGCGCCAGCAGCCAGCCCCATTCAGGGAACGGAGAGACCCAGTACTTC
j_gene: TRBJ2-7; v_gene: TRBV4-2; d_gene: TRBD1; abundance: NA; CDR3aa: CASSRTGEPYEQYF; CDR3nt: TGTGCCAGCAGCCGGACAGGGGAACCCTACGAGCAGTACTTC
j_gene: TRBJ1-1; v_gene: TRBV3-1/TRBV3-2; d_gene: TRBD1; abundance: NA; CDR3aa: CASSLWDSPEAFF; CDR3nt: TGTGCCAGCAGCCTCTGGGACAGCCCTGAAGCTTTCTTT
j_gene: TRBJ2-2; v_gene: TRBV30; d_gene: NA; abundance: NA; CDR3aa: CAWSVPESGTGELFF; CDR3nt: TGTGCCTGGAGTGTACCTGAGAGCGGCACCGGGGAGCTGTTTTTT
j_gene: TRBJ2-2; v_gene: TRBV2; d_gene: NA; abundance: NA; CDR3aa: CASQGLDGELFF; CDR3nt: TGTGCCAGCCAGGGACTGGACGGGGAGCTGTTTTTT
j_gene: TRBJ1-5; v_gene: TRBV7-2; d_gene: NA; abundance: NA; CDR3aa: CASSLLPTGIQPQHF; CDR3nt: TGTGCCAGCAGCCTCCTCCCAACAGGGATTCAGCCCCAGCATTTT
j_gene: TRBJ1-2; v_gene: TRBV5-6; d_gene: NA; abundance: NA; CDR3aa: CASSWGANGYTF; CDR3nt: TGTGCCAGCAGCTGGGGAGCGAATGGCTACACCTTC
j_gene: TRBJ1-1; v_gene: TRBV7-8; d_gene: NA; abundance: NA; CDR3aa: CASSQRQANTEAFF; CDR3nt: TGTGCCAGCAGCCAACGACAGGCGAACACTGAAGCTTTCTTT
j_gene: TRBJ2-7; v_gene: TRBV5-4; d_gene: TRBD2; abundance: NA; CDR3aa: CASSLAGAGAQEQYF; CDR3nt: TGTGCCAGCAGCTTGGCCGGAGCGGGAGCTCAAGAGCAGTACTTC
j_gene: TRBJ1-2; v_gene: TRBV6-2/TRBV6-3; d_gene: NA; abundance: NA; CDR3aa: CASSGYQANYGYTF; CDR3nt: TGTGCCAGCAGTGGGTACCAGGCTAACTATGGCTACACCTTC
j_gene: TRBJ1-1; v_gene: TRBV3-1/TRBV3-2; d_gene: NA; abundance: NA; CDR3aa: CASSQEYLIGDTEAFF; CDR3nt: TGTGCCAGCAGCCAAGAATACCTTATAGGGGACACTGAAGCTTTCTTT
j_gene: TRBJ2-1; v_gene: TRBV2; d_gene: NA; abundance: NA; CDR3aa: CASTGWGVGNEQFF; CDR3nt: TGTGCCAGCACTGGATGGGGCGTGGGGAATGAGCAGTTCTTC
j_gene: TRBJ2-1; v_gene: TRBV5-6; d_gene: NA; abundance: NA; CDR3aa: CASSYDEEAYNEQFF; CDR3nt: TGTGCCAGCAGCTACGACGAGGAGGCCTACAATGAGCAGTTCTTC
j_gene: TRBJ1-4; v_gene: TRBV28; d_gene: TRBD1; abundance: NA; CDR3aa: CAAGQANEKLFF; CDR3nt: TGTGCCGCGGGACAGGCCAATGAAAAACTGTTTTTT